These 20 T cell receptor beta chains were sequenced from one sample in a study of T cell changes during pregnancy in multiple sclerosis. The repertoire was sequenced with immunoSEQ multiplex PCR; TCRdb's copy has only in-frame clones and lacks some. The table shows about 34,000 clones, with 90% occurring only once. The source was CD8+ T cells from peripheral blood mononuclear cells, collected in the first trimester of pregnancy. These receptors came from a female donor with multiple sclerosis, enrolled in a pregnancy study.

The rearrangement joins TRBV9 to TRBJ2-7; 9 bases are a match to TRBD2. This CDR3 spans 14 amino acids. Germline V gene sequence: CDR1 SGDLS, CDR2 YYNGEE. After removal of 4 bases from V and 3 bases from J, the junction contained 5 bases not matched to a gene. CDR3 residues: CASSPLAGYYEQYF. The CDR3 DNA follows: TGTGCCAGCAGCCCCCTAGCGGGATACTACGAGCAGTACTTC. Complete variable domain (other parts from reference TRBV9 and TRBJ2-7): DSGVTQTPKHLITATGQRVTLRCSPRSGDLSVYWYQQSLDQGLQFLIQYYNGEERAKGNILERFSAQQFPDLHSELNLSSLELGDSALYFCASSPLAGYYEQYFGPGTRLTVT.

This rearrangement joins TRBV4-2 to TRBJ2-7; 7 bases agree with TRBD2. Germline CDR1 is LGHNA and CDR2 is YNFKEQ. V lost 0 bases and J lost 4; bases outside the gene matches: 3. The CDR3 sequence is 14 residues long. Written as DNA, the CDR3 is TGTGCCAGCAGCCAAGATATAGCGGGTTACGAGCAGTACTTC. As protein: CASSQDIAGYEQYF.

The V and J genes are TRBV7-2 and TRBJ1-1; no firm D call. Looked up from germline, CDR1 is SGHTA and CDR2 is FQGNSA. Trimming took off 4 bases at V and 2 bases at J, with 11 bases between the two ends. This CDR3 is built from 14 residues. CDR3 in amino acids: CASSSLGLNTEAFF. CDR3 nucleotides: TGTGCCAGCAGCTCCCTCGGTCTTAACACTGAAGCTTTCTTT.

In its sample, this clone was seen once. V and J are TRBV4-3 and TRBJ2-7, with 8 bases lining up with TRBD1. Looked up from germline, CDR1 is LGHNA and CDR2 is YSLEER. J gave up 3 bases and V 0 bases, and 4 bases lay outside the gene matches. This CDR3 region has 15 residues. Here the CDR3 DNA reads TGCGCCAGCAGCCAAGAACGGACAGGGCTCTACGAGCAGTACTTC. It yields the protein CASSQERTGLYEQYF.

This clone was observed a single time. The chain carries TRBV29-1 and TRBJ1-2; 9 bases are shared with TRBD1. The CDR3 spans 16 residues. CDR1 is SQVTM, CDR2 ANQGSEA, per germline. J lost 7 bases, V lost 6 bases, and 18 bases had no gene match. This CDR3 reads CSVTPGQGIMTVGYTF. CDR3 coding DNA: TGCAGCGTAACACCGGGACAGGGTATTATGACGGTTGGCTACACCTTC.

This clone was seen only once. CDR3 in amino acids: CASSPFMADEQYF. CDR3 sequence (DNA): TGTGCCAGCAGTCCGTTCATGGCAGACGAGCAGTACTTC. The gene calls are TRBV27 and TRBJ2-7; D remains unclear. Trimming stripped 5 bases from V and 5 bases from J, with 13 bases between. The CDR3 has 13 residues. Germline V gene lookup returns CDR1 MNHEY and CDR2 SMNVEV (reference sequence).

The genes are TRBV7-9 and TRBJ2-5, with TRBD1 identical over 9 bases. Germline loops: CDR1 SEHNR, CDR2 FQNEAQ (reference sequence). CDR3 length: 15 amino acids. With 7 bases clipped from V and 5 bases from J, the junction kept 11 bases outside the gene matches. The CDR3 is CASTVPGQGVETQYF. The DNA for the CDR3 is TGTGCCAGCACCGTCCCGGGACAGGGAGTGGAGACCCAGTACTTC.

The V call is TRBV7-9, the J call TRBJ1-4, with no clear D. Germline CDR1 SEHNR, CDR2 FQNEAQ (reference sequence). This CDR3 contains 14 residues. V was cut by 1 base and J by 0 bases, with 3 bases left in between. CDR3 in amino acids: CASSLVTTNEKLFF. CDR3 nucleotide sequence: TGTGCCAGCAGCTTAGTTACAACTAATGAAAAACTGTTTTTT. Variable domain in full (rest from reference TRBV7-9 and TRBJ1-4): DTGVSQNPRHKITKRGQNVTFRCDPISEHNRLYWYRQTLGQGPEFLTYFQNEAQLEKSRLLSDRFSAERPKGSFSTLEIQRTEQGDSAMYLCASSLVTTNEKLFFGSGTQLSVL.

This chain joins TRBV15 and TRBJ2-3, with TRBD2 identical over 14 bases. The germline V gene encodes CDR1 LNHNV and CDR2 YYDKDF (reference sequence). The CDR3 is made up of 22 amino acids. V shed 2 bases, J shed 4 bases, and the junction held 20 bases outside the gene matches. The CDR3 sequence is CATSRSNHGTSGGVFPPDTQYF. CDR3 nucleotides: TGTGCCACCAGCAGATCTAATCACGGGACTAGCGGGGGAGTCTTCCCCCCAGATACGCAGTATTTT. Using reference TRBV15 and TRBJ2-3 for the parts outside the CDR3, the full variable domain is DAMVIQNPRYQVTQFGKPVTLSCSQTLNHNVMYWYQQKSSQAPKLLFHYYDKDFNNEADTPDNFQSRRPNTSFCFLDIRSPGLGDTAMYLCATSRSNHGTSGGVFPPDTQYFGPGTRLTVL.

The chain links TRBV30 to TRBJ1-5, with D perhaps matching TRBD1 (5 bases). Germline V gene data show CDR1 as GTSNPN and CDR2 as SVGIG (reference sequence). This CDR3 contains 14 residues. Between the trimmed V and J ends, which lost 5 bases and 7 bases, there was a span of 18 bases. The CDR3 nucleotides are TGTGCCTGGGATGTCCAGGGCGGTAGCCAGCCCCAGCATTTT. Encoded protein: CAWDVQGGSQPQHF.

The V and J genes are TRBV9 and TRBJ1-1; the D gene is possibly TRBD1 (6 bases). The V gene lost 2 bases and the J gene lost 2 bases, with 10 bases spanning the gap. The CDR3 has 14 amino acids. CDR1 SGDLS and CDR2 YYNGEE come from the germline V gene. The CDR3 spells CASSVGQFNTEAFF. As DNA, the CDR3 is TGTGCCAGCAGCGTTGGACAGTTCAACACTGAAGCTTTCTTT.

This chain joins TRBV10-3 and TRBJ1-4; D possibly corresponds to TRBD1 (6 bases). This CDR3 spans 15 amino acids. Germline CDR1 reads ENHRY; CDR2 reads SYGVKD. The ends were cut back, 0 bases at V and 3 bases at J, with 8 bases in the middle. In DNA form, the CDR3 reads TGTGCCATCAGTGAGTCGGACAGCCCTAATGAAAAACTGTTTTTT. Its protein product is CAISESDSPNEKLFF.

The chain links TRBV11-2 to TRBJ2-1; TRBD1 agrees at 7 bases. This CDR3 spans 14 amino acids. Germline V gives CDR1 SGHAT, CDR2 FQNNGV. Trimming took 5 bases from V and 6 from J; bases not matched to a gene: 7. Here the CDR3 reads CASSRYTGVNEQFF. The DNA of the CDR3 is TGTGCCAGCAGCCGTTATACAGGGGTCAATGAGCAGTTCTTC.

This CDR3 reads CASSQDRASGAYNEQFF. The DNA of the CDR3 is TGCGCCAGCAGCCAAGATCGGGCTAGCGGGGCCTACAATGAGCAGTTCTTC. J is TRBJ2-1 and V is TRBV4-3, with 9 nucleotides matching TRBD2. The CDR3 covers 17 residues. Per germline, CDR1 LGHNA and CDR2 YSLEER. With V trimmed by 0 bases and J by 2 bases, 5 bases remained unmatched.

J is TRBJ1-1 and V is TRBV14; TRBD1 might be the D (6 bases). CDR1 is SGHDN, CDR2 FVKESK, per germline. With 0 bases removed from V and 5 bases from J, the gap between germline ends came to 13 bases. There are 15 residues in the CDR3. CDR3 bases: TGTGCCAGCAGCCAAGAGATACAGGGCGATACTGAAGCTTTCTTT. This encodes CASSQEIQGDTEAFF.

This clone was seen just once. The chain uses TRBV18 and TRBJ2-6; perhaps TRBD2 as D (6 bases). The CDR3 length is 18 residues. Trimming took 4 bases from V and 1 from J, leaving 17 bases between them. The germline V gene has CDR1 KGHSH and CDR2 LQKENI. For the CDR3, the DNA is TGTGCCAGCTCACTACCCGGGAGATCCGTTTCTGGGGCCAACGTCCTGACTTTC. This encodes CASSLPGRSVSGANVLTF.

The rearrangement uses TRBV27 and TRBJ2-1, with 9 positions matching TRBD2. This CDR3 spans 13 amino acids. Germline trimming cut 10 bases from V and 3 bases from J; bases unmatched to any gene: 4. Germline CDR1 MNHEY, CDR2 SMNVEV (reference sequence). This chain's CDR3 is CATGLARYNEQFF. In DNA, the CDR3 is TGTGCCACAGGACTAGCGCGCTACAATGAGCAGTTCTTC.

This clone has a handful of counts. The chain links TRBV19 to TRBJ1-1, with 7 bases matching TRBD1. Germline CDR1 and CDR2: LNHDA and SQIVND (reference sequence). CDR3 length equals 13 residues. Trimming took 10 bases from V and 0 from J; bases not matched to a gene: 5. CDR3 nucleotide sequence: TGTGCCACTAAGGGGGCACTGAACACTGAAGCTTTCTTT. Translated: CATKGALNTEAFF.

The V and J genes are TRBV19 and TRBJ2-1; TRBD2 might be the D (5 bases). Trimming removed 5 bases at V and 4 bases at J, with 12 bases between. The CDR3 covers 14 residues. Per the germline V gene, CDR1 is LNHDA and CDR2 is SQIVND (reference sequence). CDR3 nucleotides: TGTGCCAGTAGTGAAGACTACCTTTACAATGAGCAGTTCTTC. The encoded protein is CASSEDYLYNEQFF.

The chain couples TRBV5-4 to TRBJ1-1, with D unclear. The CDR3 runs to 13 residues. V lost 4 bases, J lost 2 bases, and 9 bases lay in between. Per germline, CDR1 SGHNT and CDR2 YYREEE (reference sequence). The CDR3 here is CASSTSHNTEAFF. The CDR3 DNA follows: TGTGCCAGCAGCACCAGTCACAACACTGAAGCTTTCTTT.